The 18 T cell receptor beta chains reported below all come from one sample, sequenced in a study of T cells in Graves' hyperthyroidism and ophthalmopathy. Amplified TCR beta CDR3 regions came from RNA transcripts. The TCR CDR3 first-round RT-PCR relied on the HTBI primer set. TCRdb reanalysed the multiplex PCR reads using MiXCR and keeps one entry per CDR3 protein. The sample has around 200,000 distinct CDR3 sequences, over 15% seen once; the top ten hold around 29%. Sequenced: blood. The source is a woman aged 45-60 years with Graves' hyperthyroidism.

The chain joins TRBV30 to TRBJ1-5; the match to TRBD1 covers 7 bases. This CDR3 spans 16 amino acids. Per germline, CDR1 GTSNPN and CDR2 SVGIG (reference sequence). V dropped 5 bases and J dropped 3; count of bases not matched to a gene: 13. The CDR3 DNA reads TGTGCCTGGGGGACTCCACAGGGACAGCTCAATCAGCCCCAGCATTTT. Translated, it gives CAWGTPQGQLNQPQHF.

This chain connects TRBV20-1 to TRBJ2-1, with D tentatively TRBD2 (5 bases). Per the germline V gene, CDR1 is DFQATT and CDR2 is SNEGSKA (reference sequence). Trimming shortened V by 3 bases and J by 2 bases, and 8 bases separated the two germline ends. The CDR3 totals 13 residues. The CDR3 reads CSASAGTYNEQFF. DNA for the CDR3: TGCAGTGCTAGTGCGGGCACCTACAATGAGCAGTTCTTC.

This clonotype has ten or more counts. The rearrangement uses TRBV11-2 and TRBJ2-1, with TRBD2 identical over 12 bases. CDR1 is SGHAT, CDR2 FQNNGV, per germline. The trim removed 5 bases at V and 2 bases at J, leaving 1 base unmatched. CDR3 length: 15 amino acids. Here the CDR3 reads CASSRTSGAYNEQFF. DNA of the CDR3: TGTGCCAGCAGCAGGACTAGCGGGGCCTACAATGAGCAGTTCTTC.

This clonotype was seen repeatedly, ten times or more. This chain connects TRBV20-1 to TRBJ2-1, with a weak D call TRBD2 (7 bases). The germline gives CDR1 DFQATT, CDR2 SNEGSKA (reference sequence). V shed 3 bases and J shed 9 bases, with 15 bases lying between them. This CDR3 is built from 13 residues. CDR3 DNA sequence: TGCAGTGCTAGTAAAGGGGGGGCCGGTGAGCAGTTCTTC. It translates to CSASKGGAGEQFF.

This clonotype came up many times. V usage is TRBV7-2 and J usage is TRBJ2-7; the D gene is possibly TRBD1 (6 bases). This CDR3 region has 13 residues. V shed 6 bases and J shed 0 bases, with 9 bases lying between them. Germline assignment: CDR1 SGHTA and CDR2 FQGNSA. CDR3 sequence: CASRQGSSYEQYF. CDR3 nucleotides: TGTGCCAGCAGACAGGGTAGCTCCTACGAGCAGTACTTC.

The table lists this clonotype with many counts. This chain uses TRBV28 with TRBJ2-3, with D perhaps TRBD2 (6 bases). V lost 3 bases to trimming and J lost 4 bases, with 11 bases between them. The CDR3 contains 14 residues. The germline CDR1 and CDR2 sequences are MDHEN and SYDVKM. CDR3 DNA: TGTGCCAGCAGTTTGGCGGGGCCTTCAGATACGCAGTATTTT. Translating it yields CASSLAGPSDTQYF.

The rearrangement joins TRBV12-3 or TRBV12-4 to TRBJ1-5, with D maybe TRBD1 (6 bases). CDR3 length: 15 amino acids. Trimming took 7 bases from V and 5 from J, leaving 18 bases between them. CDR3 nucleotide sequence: TGTGCCAGCAAACGGAGCGGGGGGGCCCATCAGCCCCAGCATTTT. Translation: CASKRSGGAHQPQHF.

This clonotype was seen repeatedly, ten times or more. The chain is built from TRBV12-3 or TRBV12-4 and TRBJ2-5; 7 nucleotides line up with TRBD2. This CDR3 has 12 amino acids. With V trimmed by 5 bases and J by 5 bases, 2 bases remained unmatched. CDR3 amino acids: CASSTSAETQYF. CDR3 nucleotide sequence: TGTGCCAGCAGTACTAGCGCCGAGACCCAGTACTTC.

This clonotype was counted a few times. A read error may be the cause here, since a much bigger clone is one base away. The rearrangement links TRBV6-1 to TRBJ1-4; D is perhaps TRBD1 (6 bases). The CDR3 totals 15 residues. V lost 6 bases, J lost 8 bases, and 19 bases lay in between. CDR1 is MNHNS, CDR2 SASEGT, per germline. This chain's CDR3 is CASSGTGGAGEKLFF. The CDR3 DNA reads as TGTGCCAGCAGCGGGACGGGGGGGGCCGGCGAAAAACTGTTTTTT.

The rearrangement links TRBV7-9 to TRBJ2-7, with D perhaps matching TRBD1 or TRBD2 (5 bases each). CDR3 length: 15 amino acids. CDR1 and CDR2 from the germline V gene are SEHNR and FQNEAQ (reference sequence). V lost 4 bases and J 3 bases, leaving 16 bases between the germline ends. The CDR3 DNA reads TGTGCCAGCAGCTCGGGACCGCAGTCGGTCTACGAGCAGTACTTC. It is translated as CASSSGPQSVYEQYF. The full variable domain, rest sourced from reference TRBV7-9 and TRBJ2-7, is DTGVSQNPRHKITKRGQNVTFRCDPISEHNRLYWYRQTLGQGPEFLTYFQNEAQLEKSRLLSDRFSAERPKGSFSTLEIQRTEQGDSAMYLCASSSGPQSVYEQYFGPGTRLTVT.

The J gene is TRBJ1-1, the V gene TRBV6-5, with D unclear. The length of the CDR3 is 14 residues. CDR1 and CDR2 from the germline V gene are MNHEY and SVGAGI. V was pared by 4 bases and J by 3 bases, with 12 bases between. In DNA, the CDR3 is TGTGCCAGCAGTTCGGCCCTCAGCCACACTGAAGCTTTCTTT. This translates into CASSSALSHTEAFF.

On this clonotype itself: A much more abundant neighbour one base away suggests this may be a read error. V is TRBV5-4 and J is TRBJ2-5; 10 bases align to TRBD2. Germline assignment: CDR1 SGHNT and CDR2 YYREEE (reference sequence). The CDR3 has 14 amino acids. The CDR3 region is CASSSSGGGEAQYF. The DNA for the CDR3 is TGTGCCAGCAGCTCTAGCGGGGGAGGAGAGGCCCAGTACTTC.

CDR3 sequence reads: CASRSDGQGYNSPLHF. The DNA of the CDR3 is TGTGCCAGCAGAAGTGACGGACAGGGGTATAATTCACCCCTCCACTTT. The V and J genes are TRBV6-4 and TRBJ1-6; the match to TRBD1 covers 9 bases. Unmatched junction bases numbered 7, after V lost 6 bases and J lost 4 bases. The CDR3 covers 16 residues. Germline V gene sequence: CDR1 MRHNA, CDR2 SNTAGT.

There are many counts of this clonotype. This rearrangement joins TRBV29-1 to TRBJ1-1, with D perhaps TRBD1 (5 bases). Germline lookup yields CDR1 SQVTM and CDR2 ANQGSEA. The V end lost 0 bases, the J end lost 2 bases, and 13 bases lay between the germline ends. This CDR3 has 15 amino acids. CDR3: CSVEDLRGANTEAFF. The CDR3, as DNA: TGCAGCGTTGAAGATCTTAGGGGAGCTAACACTGAAGCTTTCTTT.

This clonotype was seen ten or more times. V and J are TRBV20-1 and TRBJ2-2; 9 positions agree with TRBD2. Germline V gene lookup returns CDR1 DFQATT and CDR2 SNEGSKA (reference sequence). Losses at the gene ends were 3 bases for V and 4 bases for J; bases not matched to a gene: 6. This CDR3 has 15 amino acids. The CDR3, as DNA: TGCAGTGCTAGGAGCGGGGGGCAGCGCACCGGGGAGCTGTTTTTT. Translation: CSARSGGQRTGELFF.

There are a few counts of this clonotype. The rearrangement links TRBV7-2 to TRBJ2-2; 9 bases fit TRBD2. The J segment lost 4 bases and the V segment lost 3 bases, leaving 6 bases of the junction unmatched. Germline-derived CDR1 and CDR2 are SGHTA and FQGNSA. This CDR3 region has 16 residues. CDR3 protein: CASSFGAGGRTGELFF. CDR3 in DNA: TGTGCCAGCAGCTTCGGGGCGGGGGGGCGCACCGGGGAGCTGTTTTTT.

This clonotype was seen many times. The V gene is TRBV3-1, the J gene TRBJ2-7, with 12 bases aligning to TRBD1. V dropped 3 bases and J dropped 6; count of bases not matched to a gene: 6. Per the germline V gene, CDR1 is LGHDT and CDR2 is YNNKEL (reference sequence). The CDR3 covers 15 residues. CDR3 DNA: TGTGCCAGCAGCCACTCCGGGACAGGGGGCATCGAGCAGTACTTC. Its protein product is CASSHSGTGGIEQYF.

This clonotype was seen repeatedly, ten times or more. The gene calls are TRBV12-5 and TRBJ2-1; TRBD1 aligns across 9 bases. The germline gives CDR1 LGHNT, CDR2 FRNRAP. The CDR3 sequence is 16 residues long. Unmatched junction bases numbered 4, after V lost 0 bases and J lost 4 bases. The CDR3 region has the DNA TGTGCTAGTGGTTTGGTGTTGACAGGGGGTTACAATGAGCAGTTCTTC. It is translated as CASGLVLTGGYNEQFF.